These T cell receptor beta chains were read from a single sample in a study of T cell responses to AZD1222 COVID-19 vaccine. Generated by immunoSEQ multiplex PCR, the TCRdb table keeps only in-frame clones and is missing some. This sample has approximately 100,000 clones, with roughly 86% found just once. Sequenced here: peripheral blood, sampled 28 days after the second AZD1222 dose. The receptors derive from an adult who received the AZD1222 COVID-19 vaccine. The CDR3 runs from the conserved cysteine through the conserved F or W. Fields, in order: V gene, J gene, D gene, clone size, CDR3 protein, CDR3 DNA. D genes are given only for firm matches. Rows may omit the clone size; those that give it use once, few, many or a size class.

v_gene: TRBV28; j_gene: TRBJ1-5; d_gene: TRBD1; abundance: few; CDR3aa: CASSARQGGQPQHF; CDR3nt: TGTGCCAGCAGTGCCCGACAGGGAGGGCAGCCCCAGCATTTT
v_gene: TRBV27; j_gene: TRBJ2-3; d_gene: NA; abundance: NA; CDR3aa: CASSLGGAPGNTQYF; CDR3nt: TGTGCCAGCAGTTTAGGGGGGGCCCCAGGGAATACGCAGTATTTT
v_gene: TRBV6-1; j_gene: TRBJ1-2; d_gene: NA; abundance: NA; CDR3aa: CASSEQGTYGYTF; CDR3nt: TGTGCCAGCAGTGAACAGGGGACCTATGGCTACACCTTC
v_gene: TRBV6-1; j_gene: TRBJ2-1; d_gene: TRBD2; abundance: NA; CDR3aa: CASSEMAVAGYEQFF; CDR3nt: TGTGCCAGCAGTGAAATGGCGGTAGCGGGGTATGAGCAGTTCTTC
v_gene: TRBV27; j_gene: TRBJ2-3; d_gene: NA; abundance: NA; CDR3aa: CASSSSNTQYF; CDR3nt: TGTGCCAGCAGTTCATCTAATACGCAGTATTTT
v_gene: TRBV7-6; j_gene: TRBJ2-3; d_gene: TRBD2; abundance: once; CDR3aa: CASSSYTSGGGTDTQYF; CDR3nt: TGTGCCAGCAGCTCCTATACTAGCGGGGGGGGCACAGATACGCAGTATTTT
v_gene: TRBV7-6; j_gene: TRBJ2-7; d_gene: TRBD2; abundance: NA; CDR3aa: CASSLGVGAGEGEQYF; CDR3nt: TGTGCCAGCAGCTTAGGAGTAGGAGCGGGAGAGGGCGAGCAGTACTTC
v_gene: TRBV5-4; j_gene: TRBJ2-1; d_gene: TRBD1; abundance: NA; CDR3aa: CASSPGQGMRANEQFF; CDR3nt: TGTGCCAGCAGCCCGGGACAGGGTATGCGTGCGAATGAGCAGTTCTTC
v_gene: TRBV7-8; j_gene: TRBJ1-1; d_gene: NA; abundance: NA; CDR3aa: CASSPTGQINTEAFF; CDR3nt: TGTGCCAGCAGCCCCACGGGACAAATAAACACTGAAGCTTTCTTT
v_gene: TRBV4-2; j_gene: TRBJ2-1; d_gene: TRBD1; abundance: NA; CDR3aa: CASSQDWTGGYNEQFF; CDR3nt: TGTGCCAGCAGCCAAGATTGGACAGGTGGTTACAATGAGCAGTTCTTC
v_gene: TRBV7-2; j_gene: TRBJ2-7; d_gene: TRBD2; abundance: NA; CDR3aa: CASSFGTSGVYEQYF; CDR3nt: TGTGCCAGCAGCTTTGGGACTAGCGGGGTTTACGAGCAGTACTTC
v_gene: TRBV6-5; j_gene: TRBJ1-2; d_gene: NA; abundance: NA; CDR3aa: CASSAQARINYGYTF; CDR3nt: TGTGCCAGCAGCGCCCAGGCACGGATTAACTATGGCTACACCTTC
v_gene: TRBV7-2; j_gene: TRBJ1-6; d_gene: TRBD1; abundance: NA; CDR3aa: CASSLGTGGGSPLHF; CDR3nt: TGTGCCAGCAGCCTAGGAACAGGGGGCGGCTCACCCCTCCACTTT
v_gene: TRBV5-1; j_gene: TRBJ2-3; d_gene: NA; abundance: NA; CDR3aa: CASSTGTASTDTQYF; CDR3nt: TGCGCCAGCAGCACCGGGACTGCAAGCACAGATACGCAGTATTTT
v_gene: TRBV5-1; j_gene: TRBJ1-2; d_gene: TRBD1; abundance: NA; CDR3aa: CASSHEGGYGYTF; CDR3nt: TGCGCCAGCAGCCACGAAGGGGGCTACGGCTACACCTTC